This T cell receptor (beta chain) was recovered during a study of cytomegalovirus exposure and HLA in healthy donors. About the study: Earlier findings included about 120 million unique TCR beta sequences obtained from 150 million to 200 million T cells. Study-wide findings and caveats: Most likely, a cluster of highly shared sequence variants arose as a sequencing artifact. Cytomegalovirus association was listed for about 150 TCR beta chains.

PCR involved 60 Vbeta and 13 Jbeta primers. TCRdb's table, derived via immunoSEQ multiplex PCR, lists solely in-frame clones and lacks some. The sample consists of approximately 150,000 clones, 79% of them appearing once. Concerning this clone: The antigen is unknown.

The J segment lost 1 base and the V segment lost 6 bases, leaving 5 bases of the junction unmatched. The CDR3 runs to 15 residues. Germline V gene lookup returns CDR1 MNHEY and CDR2 SVGAGI. Sequencing was performed on PBMCs. The V call is TRBV6-5, the J call TRBJ1-1, with 10 bases matching TRBD1. This clonotype was sampled from a man aged 50-59 years in good health and CMV-seropositive. The CDR3 sequence is CASSRDRGRNTEAFF. The DNA of the CDR3 is TGTGCCAGCAGCAGGGACAGGGGACGGAACACTGAAGCTTTCTTT.